The rows below give T cell receptor beta chains drawn from one sample of a study of T cells in Graves' hyperthyroidism and ophthalmopathy. One entry per CDR3 protein, called by TCRdb with MiXCR from the multiplex PCR reads. The repertoire holds around 620,000 distinct CDR3 sequences, more than 13% seen once, with 6.5% to 9% in the top ten. The sequencing sample was made of blood. The receptors were sampled from a woman under 30 with Graves' ophthalmopathy. Both conserved end residues are part of each CDR3. A D gene is named only where the DNA matches it firmly. Size is stated for part of the rows, as once, few or many counts, or as a class when the clone is expanded.

j_call | clone_size | d_call | cdr3_length | v_call | cdr3_nt | cdr3_aa
TRBJ2-1 | NA | TRBD2 | 21 | TRBV10-3 | TGTACCATCAGTGATCCGGCGGGGACTAGCGGGAGCTTCCCCTCATACAATGAGCAGTTCTTC | CTISDPAGTSGSFPSYNEQFF
TRBJ1-1 | many | NA | 14 | TRBV6-5 | TGTGCCAGCAGTTACTCGAGGGGTGGCACTGAAGCTTTCTTT | CASSYSRGGTEAFF
TRBJ2-5 | NA | TRBD1 | 16 | TRBV6-1 | TGTGCCAGCAGCCCCCGGACAGGGGCAGGGGGTGAGACCCAGTACTTC | CASSPRTGAGGETQYF
TRBJ2-1 | few | NA | 15 | TRBV7-9 | TGTGCCAGCAGCTTACCAGGGGAAGTCGGGAATGAGCAGTTCTTC | CASSLPGEVGNEQFF
TRBJ1-5 | NA | NA | 13 | TRBV19 | TGTGCCAGTACCGATGGTGGGGATCAGCCCCAGCATTTT | CASTDGGDQPQHF
TRBJ2-5 | many | TRBD2 | 17 | TRBV20-1 | TGCAGTGCTAGAGGCCTCGGTTCGCGGGAGACTAGGGAGACCCAGTACTTC | CSARGLGSRETRETQYF
TRBJ1-2 | many | NA | 13 | TRBV28 | TGTGCCAGCATCCCCCGGGCTAACTATGGCTACACCTTC | CASIPRANYGYTF
TRBJ2-5 | few | TRBD1 | 16 | TRBV9 | TGTGCCAGCAGCCCCTATGGGACAGGGGTTGGAGAGACCCAGTACTTC | CASSPYGTGVGETQYF
TRBJ1-2 | many | TRBD1 | 13 | TRBV12-3/TRBV12-4 | TGTGCCAGCCTTAACGACAGGGCCTATGGCTACACCTTC | CASLNDRAYGYTF
TRBJ2-7 | many | NA | 14 | TRBV7-9 | TGTGCCAGCAGCTTCAATCCTACTTCCTACGAGCAGTACTTC | CASSFNPTSYEQYF
TRBJ1-2 | many | NA | 15 | TRBV3-1 | TGTGCCAGCAGCCAAATGTCGGGGGGAATCTATGGCTACACCTTC | CASSQMSGGIYGYTF
TRBJ1-2 | many | NA | 14 | TRBV4-1 | TGCGCCAGCAGCCCAACCGCGGGTGGCTATGGCTACACCTTC | CASSPTAGGYGYTF
TRBJ2-5 | many | TRBD2 | 15 | TRBV11-2 | TGTGCCAGCAGCCCTCCCCGCGGGAGGGGAGAGACCCAGTACTTC | CASSPPRGRGETQYF
TRBJ2-3 | few | NA | 14 | TRBV7-9 | TGTGCCAGTTTGTTTATGGATTACACAGATACGCAGTATTTT | CASLFMDYTDTQYF
TRBJ1-5 | few | TRBD1 | 18 | TRBV6-1 | TGTGCCAGCAGTGGGTCCGGGACAGGGGGGAATAGCAATCAGCCCCAGCATTTT | CASSGSGTGGNSNQPQHF
TRBJ1-2 | few | NA | 17 | TRBV14 | TGTGCCAGCAGCCAAGACTTGGACAGCGGGAGGGAGGAGGGCTACACCTTC | CASSQDLDSGREEGYTF
TRBJ2-3 | many | NA | 13 | TRBV27 | TGTGCCAGCAGTTTCGGTACAGGTTATACGCAGTATTTT | CASSFGTGYTQYF
TRBJ2-1 | NA | TRBD2 | 17 | TRBV4-1 | TGCGCCAGCAGCCAAGTTCAAGCGGGAGGTACGCAGAATGAGCAGTTCTTC | CASSQVQAGGTQNEQFF
TRBJ2-1 | many | NA | 14 | TRBV6-1 | TGTGCCAGCAGCCGCCCAGAGACCTACAATGAGCAGTTCTTC | CASSRPETYNEQFF
TRBJ2-2 | NA | NA | 15 | TRBV7-9 | TGTGCCAGCAGCTCCGCAAGAAGGGGCACCGGGGAGCTGTTTTTT | CASSSARRGTGELFF
TRBJ2-1 | many | TRBD1 | 14 | TRBV7-9 | TGTGCCAGCAGCACCAGACAGGGGGCCGGTGAGCAGTTCTTC | CASSTRQGAGEQFF
TRBJ2-1 | few | TRBD2 | 14 | TRBV5-8 | TGTGCCAGCACCCGACTAGCGGGAGACAATGAGCAGTTCTTC | CASTRLAGDNEQFF
TRBJ1-3 | NA | NA | 16 | TRBV18 | TGTGCCAGCTCACCAAGGCAGGGCGGGTCTGGAAACACCATATATTTT | CASSPRQGGSGNTIYF
TRBJ2-3 | many | NA | 14 | TRBV2 | TGTGCCAGCAGTGAAGTCCAAGGCACAGATACGCAGTATTTT | CASSEVQGTDTQYF
TRBJ2-1 | many | NA | 13 | TRBV7-2 | TGCGCCAGCAGCTTGGCCGGGAACAATGAGCAGTTCTTC | CASSLAGNNEQFF
TRBJ2-5 | few | NA | 17 | TRBV2 | TGCGCCAGCAGCCAAGAGCACCTTACCGGCCAACAAGAGGCCCAGTACTTC | CASSQEHLTGQQEAQYF
TRBJ2-3 | many | TRBD2 | 17 | TRBV20-1 | TGCAGTGCCAAGGGACTAGCGGGATGGGTCAGCACAGATACGCAGTATTTT | CSAKGLAGWVSTDTQYF
TRBJ2-2 | once | NA | 13 | TRBV27 | TGTGCCAGCAGTTCTCGTGACACCGGGGAGCTGCTTTTT | CASSSRDTGELLF
TRBJ2-1 | many | NA | 15 | TRBV3-1 | TGTGCCAGCAGCCAAGAAGGGGAATCTTACAATGAGCAGTTCTTC | CASSQEGESYNEQFF
TRBJ1-1 | NA | TRBD1 | 12 | TRBV10-3 | TGTGCCATCCAGGGGGCAGGGGATGAAGCTTTCTTT | CAIQGAGDEAFF
TRBJ2-7 | many | TRBD1 | 16 | TRBV28 | TGTGCCAGCAGTTCCCCCGCCGGGACAGGGACCTACGAGCAGTACTTC | CASSSPAGTGTYEQYF
TRBJ1-1 | many | TRBD1 | 14 | TRBV4-3 | TGCGCCAGCAGCAACGACAGGGGGGGTACTGAAGCTTTCTTT | CASSNDRGGTEAFF
TRBJ1-2 | many | NA | 15 | TRBV12-3/TRBV12-4 | TGTGCCAGCACCCTAACCAGAAGTTATAACTATGGCTACACCTTC | CASTLTRSYNYGYTF
TRBJ2-3 | many | NA | 11 | TRBV29-1 | TGCAGCGTTGAAGTGAGGGGTACGCAGTATTTT | CSVEVRGTQYF
TRBJ2-5 | many | NA | 15 | TRBV7-9 | TGTGCCAGCAGCTTAAACGGGAACGATTTGGAGACCCAGTACTTC | CASSLNGNDLETQYF
TRBJ2-7 | many | TRBD2 | 15 | TRBV27 | TGTGCCAGCAGTTCGAGCGGGAGTGGCACCTACGAGCAGTACTTC | CASSSSGSGTYEQYF
TRBJ1-3 | few | NA | 16 | TRBV6-6 | TGTGCCAGCAGTTACTCTTTGCGGGCGGGGAAGAACACCATATATTTT | CASSYSLRAGKNTIYF
TRBJ2-6 | few | TRBD1 | 17 | TRBV19 | TGTGCCAGTAGTACCGGGACAGGCCCCTCTGGGGCCAACGTCCTGACTTTC | CASSTGTGPSGANVLTF
TRBJ2-3 | few | TRBD2 | 14 | TRBV9 | TGTGCCAGCAGCGTGGGTAGCGGGAGGGATACGCAGTATTTT | CASSVGSGRDTQYF
TRBJ1-6 | many | NA | 16 | TRBV7-2 | TGTGCCAGCAGCTTAACCCTCGGAACAGGGTTTTCACCCCTCCACTTT | CASSLTLGTGFSPLHF
TRBJ2-1 | few | NA | 11 | TRBV7-9 | TGTGCCAGCAGCTTAGGAGACCGCCCAATCTTC | CASSLGDRPIF
TRBJ1-2 | many | NA | 13 | TRBV27 | TGTGCCAGCATGGCGTTAGCTAACTATGGCTACACCTTC | CASMALANYGYTF
TRBJ2-2 | NA | TRBD2 | 17 | TRBV6-2/TRBV6-3 | TGTGCCAGCAGTTACTCGGGACTAGCGGGATACACCGGGGAGCTGTTTTTT | CASSYSGLAGYTGELFF
TRBJ1-2 | many | NA | 14 | TRBV6-1 | TGTGCCAGCAGTGAAGCGTCGGGGGGGGGCGGCTACACCTTC | CASSEASGGGGYTF
TRBJ2-1 | NA | TRBD2 | 20 | TRBV14 | TGTGCCAGCAGCCCAGGACTAGCGGGAGGAACCTTGAGCTCCTACAATGAGCAGTTCTTC | CASSPGLAGGTLSSYNEQFF
TRBJ2-5 | few | NA | 15 | TRBV15 | TGTGCCACCAGCAGGGGAACAGGTCTCCAAGAGACCCAGTACTTC | CATSRGTGLQETQYF
TRBJ2-4 | NA | TRBD1 | 17 | TRBV7-9 | TGTGCCAGCAGCCTAGGACAGGGGACTTTAGCCAAAAACATTCAGTACTTC | CASSLGQGTLAKNIQYF
TRBJ2-5 | many | NA | 16 | TRBV4-1 | TGCGCCAGCAGCCCCCTGGGAGCGGGTCAAAAAGAGACCCAGTACTTC | CASSPLGAGQKETQYF
TRBJ2-7 | many | NA | 15 | TRBV4-1 | TGCGCCAGCAGCCACCCCCCCGGCGGAACCTACGAGCAGTACTTC | CASSHPPGGTYEQYF
TRBJ2-7 | many | NA | 14 | TRBV12-3/TRBV12-4 | TGTGCCAGCAGCCCCGCAGGGCCCTCCTACGAGCAGTACTTC | CASSPAGPSYEQYF
TRBJ2-7 | many | NA | 15 | TRBV27 | TGTGCCAGCAGTTTATCCGGGCCTCGCTCCTACGAGCAGTACTTC | CASSLSGPRSYEQYF
TRBJ1-1 | many | NA | 13 | TRBV28 | TGTGCCAGCAGTTTTCCCGGGAACACTGAAGCTTTCTTT | CASSFPGNTEAFF
TRBJ1-5 | NA | TRBD1 | 15 | TRBV12-3/TRBV12-4 | TGTGCCAGCAGATCCGACAGGGGCGGCAATCAGCCCCAGCATTTT | CASRSDRGGNQPQHF
TRBJ2-7 | few | NA | 17 | TRBV29-1 | TGCAGCGTTGAAGATCTTGTCGGTGGGAGAGAGAGCTACGAGCAGTACTTC | CSVEDLVGGRESYEQYF
TRBJ1-5 | many | TRBD1 | 13 | TRBV20-1 | TGCAGTGTCCCGACAGGGAGCAATCAGCCCCAGCATTTT | CSVPTGSNQPQHF
TRBJ2-5 | NA | NA | 16 | TRBV27 | TGTGCCAGCAGTTTGGGCGCAGCGTCCCCTTGGGAGACCCAGTACTTC | CASSLGAASPWETQYF
TRBJ1-1 | many | TRBD1 | 14 | TRBV7-9 | TGTGCCAGCAGCTTAGCGGGACAGGGTCTTAGAGCTTTCTTT | CASSLAGQGLRAFF
TRBJ1-5 | many | NA | 17 | TRBV7-8 | TGTGCCAGCAGCACCCCAACGGACAGTGCGGGAAATCAGCCCCAGCATTTT | CASSTPTDSAGNQPQHF
TRBJ2-3 | few | NA | 16 | TRBV28 | TGTGCCAGCAGTTTACTATCGGCTAGCGTCACAGATACGCAGTATTTT | CASSLLSASVTDTQYF
TRBJ1-5 | many | NA | 13 | TRBV7-9 | TGTGCCAGCAGCTCCCTGGACCCCCAGCCCCAGCATTTT | CASSSLDPQPQHF